This T cell receptor beta chain was profiled in a study of blood T cell repertoires in COVID-19. Clones were sequenced by immunoSEQ multiplex PCR, and TCRdb holds only the in-frame ones, with some missing. The data contain 250,000 to 350,000 clones, about 85% of them seen just once; the ten biggest clones take up approximately 5.3%. This TCR was sampled from a woman aged 30 to 39 who had recovered from COVID-19. The sequencing input was PBMCs or T cells enriched from blood (not recorded which).

As DNA, the CDR3 is TGTGCCAGCCGAGCGGGGGACCAGCCCCAGCATTTT. Amino acid sequence: CASRAGDQPQHF. The rearrangement links TRBV12-3 or TRBV12-4 to TRBJ1-5; the D gene is possibly TRBD1 (5 bases). Trimming took 8 bases from V and 7 from J, leaving 12 bases between them. The CDR3 covers 12 residues.